This is a list of T cell receptor beta chains from one sample in a study of beta chain features in type 1 diabetes. Sequencing used immunoSEQ multiplex PCR; TCRdb keeps in-frame clones, though not all of them. The sample includes 600,000 to 750,000 clones, approximately 13% of them seen just once. The material sequenced was naive CD4+ T cells from blood. These receptors were collected from a man aged 25-45 years with type 1 diabetes. The CDR3 runs from the conserved cysteine through the conserved F or W. Fields, in order: J gene, V gene, clone size, D gene, CDR3 DNA, CDR3 protein. D genes are given only for firm matches. The listing skips clone size in some rows; elsewhere it reads once, few, many or a size class.

TRBJ2-3 | TRBV5-1 | . | . | TGCGCCAGCAGCTTGGGGTCGAGCACAGATACGCAGTATTTT | CASSLGSSTDTQYF
TRBJ1-4 | TRBV13 | . | . | TGTGCCAGCAGCGGCGGGGCCTCAACTAATGAAAAACTGTTTTTT | CASSGGASTNEKLFF
TRBJ2-5 | TRBV7-2 | . | . | TGTGCCAGCAGATATCAAGAGACCCAGTACTTC | CASRYQETQYF
TRBJ1-2 | TRBV28 | . | . | TGTGCCAGCAGGTCGGGGCTTTATGGCTACACCTTC | CASRSGLYGYTF
TRBJ1-2 | TRBV7-2 | few | . | TGTGCCAGTTCTCCAGAAGCTAACTATGGCTACACCTTC | CASSPEANYGYTF
TRBJ1-2 | TRBV5-6 | . | . | TGTGCCAGCAGCTTTTGGAGGGATGGCTACACCTTC | CASSFWRDGYTF
TRBJ2-7 | TRBV18 | few | TRBD1 | TGTGCCAGCTCCCCTAAGGGACAGGGGGCGTCGTACGAGCAGTACTTC | CASSPKGQGASYEQYF
TRBJ1-2 | TRBV4-3 | . | TRBD1 | TGCGCCAGCAGCCAGCGACAGGGTAGTACTCAGTCGGGCTACACCTTC | CASSQRQGSTQSGYTF
TRBJ1-2 | TRBV4-3 | few | . | TGCGCCAGCAGCCAAGGTACAGGGAGTGGGTATGGCTACACCTTC | CASSQGTGSGYGYTF
TRBJ2-2 | TRBV19 | few | TRBD1 | TGTGCCAGTAGGTACAGGGGTTTTGGCACCGGGGAGCTGTTTTTT | CASRYRGFGTGELFF
TRBJ2-5 | TRBV5-1 | few | . | TGCGCCAGCAGCTACCAAGAGACCCAGTACTTC | CASSYQETQYF
TRBJ2-7 | TRBV28 | . | . | TGTGCCAGCAGTTTTTATAACGAGCAGTACTTC | CASSFYNEQYF
TRBJ2-3 | TRBV14 | few | . | TGTGCCAGCAGCCAGGGAGCAGATACGCAGTATTTT | CASSQGADTQYF
TRBJ1-4 | TRBV5-4 | . | . | TGTGCCAGCAGCCCGACCGGGACTAGCGAGCGTGAAAAACTGTTTTTT | CASSPTGTSEREKLFF
TRBJ1-2 | TRBV25-1 | . | TRBD1 | TGTGCCAGCAGTGAATCCGGGACAGGGGGTGTGAGGTATGGCTACACCTTC | CASSESGTGGVRYGYTF
TRBJ2-7 | TRBV7-6 | . | TRBD1 | TGTGCCAGCAGCGCCACCGGGACAGAGACCTACGAGCAGTACTTC | CASSATGTETYEQYF
TRBJ2-5 | TRBV10-2 | . | . | TGCGCCAGCAGCCCAATGGGGAGCGAGGGAGAGACCCAGTACTTC | CASSPMGSEGETQYF
TRBJ2-2 | TRBV5-6 | . | . | TGTGCCAGCAGCTCGTTGAAAGGACAGACGAACACCGGGGAGCTGTTTTTT | CASSSLKGQTNTGELFF
TRBJ2-3 | TRBV7-2 | . | . | TGTGCCAGCAGCCAGAGCTGGGATACGCAGTATTTT | CASSQSWDTQYF
TRBJ2-5 | TRBV7-9 | . | . | TGTGCCAGCAATCTGCGAACGCAAGAGACCCAGTACTTC | CASNLRTQETQYF
TRBJ2-1 | TRBV9 | . | . | TGTGCCAGCAGCGTAGATCGGGACCCTAATGAGCAGTTCTTC | CASSVDRDPNEQFF
TRBJ1-3 | TRBV28 | . | TRBD1 | TGTGCCAGCAGTTTGGACAGGGTAGGAAACACCATATATTTT | CASSLDRVGNTIYF
TRBJ2-7 | TRBV9 | few | . | TGTGCCAGCAGCTCCTCGGGCTACGAGCAGTACTTC | CASSSSGYEQYF
TRBJ2-5 | TRBV4-3 | few | TRBD2 | TGCGCCAGCAGCCAAATGCTGGTTAGCGGGGGTCAAGAGACCCAGTACTTC | CASSQMLVSGGQETQYF
TRBJ1-4 | TRBV30 | few | . | TGTGCCTGGACCCATGTACAGGCTAATGAAAAACTGTTTTTT | CAWTHVQANEKLFF
TRBJ2-3 | TRBV7-9 | . | . | TGTGCCAGCAGCTTAGGGACAGGCACAGATACGCAGTATTTT | CASSLGTGTDTQYF
TRBJ1-4 | TRBV2 | . | . | TGTGCCAGTAGAGAATTGAATGAAAAACTGTTTTTT | CASRELNEKLFF
TRBJ2-3 | TRBV6-6 | few | . | TGTGCCAGCACCACCCTCGGCACAGATACGCAGTATTTT | CASTTLGTDTQYF
TRBJ2-7 | TRBV12-2 | few | . | TGTGCAAGTCGCTCCCCCTCTATCGGAAACGAGCAGTACTTC | CASRSPSIGNEQYF
TRBJ2-7 | TRBV7-2 | few | . | TGTGCCAGCAGCTTAGAACAGGCCTCCGAGCAGTACTTC | CASSLEQASEQYF
TRBJ1-2 | TRBV10-3 | . | . | TGTGCCATCAGTGAGGACCCAGGCCATGGCTACACCTTC | CAISEDPGHGYTF
TRBJ1-2 | TRBV29-1 | . | TRBD1 | TGCAGCGTCATGGGACAGGGTAGAGGGTATGGCTACACCTTC | CSVMGQGRGYGYTF
TRBJ1-5 | TRBV7-8 | . | TRBD1 | TGTGCCAGCAGCTTCACCCCAGTGGGGCAGGGGGCTTCTCAGCCCCAGCATTTT | CASSFTPVGQGASQPQHF
TRBJ2-1 | TRBV5-4 | . | TRBD2 | TGTGCCAGCAGACAAAGACTAGCGGAGAGCTCCTACAATGAGCAGTTCTTC | CASRQRLAESSYNEQFF